These T cell receptor beta chains were read from a single sample in a study of cytomegalovirus exposure and HLA in healthy donors. Produced via immunoSEQ multiplex PCR; TCRdb's table is partial and in-frame only. The table lists about 95,000 clones, roughly 72% of them singletons. Specimen: PBMCs. These receptors all stem from a man aged 25-40 years in good health and CMV-seropositive. Both conserved end residues are part of each CDR3. D genes are given only for firm matches. Clone sizes are given selectively: once, few, many, or a class where the clone is expanded.

d_gene: TRBD2; abundance: NA; j_gene: TRBJ2-7; v_gene: TRBV29-1; CDR3nt: TGCAGCGTTAGGGGTGCGGGAGGAACCTACGAGCAGTACTTC; CDR3aa: CSVRGAGGTYEQYF
d_gene: NA; abundance: NA; j_gene: TRBJ1-1; v_gene: TRBV5-1; CDR3nt: TGCGCCAGCAGCTTGGGTGCGGGAATGAACACTGAAGCTTTCTTT; CDR3aa: CASSLGAGMNTEAFF
d_gene: NA; abundance: NA; j_gene: TRBJ1-4; v_gene: TRBV2; CDR3nt: TGTGCCAGCAGTGACGCTGGCGGCATTAATGAAAAACTGTTTTTT; CDR3aa: CASSDAGGINEKLFF
d_gene: NA; abundance: few; j_gene: TRBJ1-2; v_gene: TRBV19; CDR3nt: TGTGCCAGTAGCCCCCGGGGTACATATGGCTACACCTTC; CDR3aa: CASSPRGTYGYTF
d_gene: TRBD1; abundance: NA; j_gene: TRBJ2-3; v_gene: TRBV29-1; CDR3nt: TGCAGCGTCACAAACAGGGGGCGCACAGATACGCAGTATTTT; CDR3aa: CSVTNRGRTDTQYF
d_gene: NA; abundance: NA; j_gene: TRBJ2-1; v_gene: TRBV7-3; CDR3nt: TGTGCCAGCAGCTTAACGCCAGCCTACAATGAGCAGTTCTTC; CDR3aa: CASSLTPAYNEQFF
d_gene: NA; abundance: NA; j_gene: TRBJ1-4; v_gene: TRBV5-8; CDR3nt: TGTGCCAGCAGCTTGGCCCCCCCCCTAAATGAAAAACTGTTTTTT; CDR3aa: CASSLAPPLNEKLFF
d_gene: NA; abundance: few; j_gene: TRBJ1-5; v_gene: TRBV30; CDR3nt: TGTGCCTGGAGTGCGGGAGGCAATCAGCCCCAGCATTTT; CDR3aa: CAWSAGGNQPQHF
d_gene: NA; abundance: NA; j_gene: TRBJ2-2; v_gene: TRBV21-1; CDR3nt: TGTGCCAGCAGCAAAGGGACAGGGAGGTACACCGGGGAGCTGTTTTTT; CDR3aa: CASSKGTGRYTGELFF
d_gene: TRBD2; abundance: NA; j_gene: TRBJ2-7; v_gene: TRBV28; CDR3nt: TGTGCCAGCAGAAGTAATAGCGGGAGGGCCTCCGAGCAGTACTTC; CDR3aa: CASRSNSGRASEQYF
d_gene: TRBD1; abundance: NA; j_gene: TRBJ2-7; v_gene: TRBV4-1; CDR3nt: TGCGCCAGCAGCCATCCGGGACAGACTACGCCTCAGTACTTC; CDR3aa: CASSHPGQTTPQYF
d_gene: NA; abundance: NA; j_gene: TRBJ1-2; v_gene: TRBV7-2; CDR3nt: TGTGCCAGCAGCCGTCTAGCAGGAGGCTATGGCTACACCTTC; CDR3aa: CASSRLAGGYGYTF
d_gene: NA; abundance: NA; j_gene: TRBJ1-5; v_gene: TRBV6-5; CDR3nt: TGTGCCAGCAGTTACGGGGGCAGGCAAGATCAGCCCCAGCATTTT; CDR3aa: CASSYGGRQDQPQHF
d_gene: NA; abundance: NA; j_gene: TRBJ1-5; v_gene: TRBV27; CDR3nt: TGTGCCAGCAGTTTATCGCCAGGGGACCATCAGCCCCAGCATTTT; CDR3aa: CASSLSPGDHQPQHF
d_gene: NA; abundance: NA; j_gene: TRBJ1-1; v_gene: TRBV9; CDR3nt: TGTGCCAGCAGCGTAGCTTGGAGGAACACTGAAGCTTTCTTT; CDR3aa: CASSVAWRNTEAFF
d_gene: TRBD1; abundance: NA; j_gene: TRBJ2-7; v_gene: TRBV6-1; CDR3nt: TGTGCCAGCAAAAGACAGGGGGGAGGTTACGAGCAGTACTTC; CDR3aa: CASKRQGGGYEQYF
d_gene: NA; abundance: few; j_gene: TRBJ1-1; v_gene: TRBV28; CDR3nt: TGTGCCAGCACCCTAACAGGGAGTGAAGCTTTCTTT; CDR3aa: CASTLTGSEAFF
d_gene: TRBD1; abundance: few; j_gene: TRBJ1-2; v_gene: TRBV27; CDR3nt: TGTGCCAGCAGCTTCAGACCGGGACAGGGTTACTATGGCTACACCTTC; CDR3aa: CASSFRPGQGYYGYTF
d_gene: NA; abundance: NA; j_gene: TRBJ2-3; v_gene: TRBV9; CDR3nt: TGTGCCAGCAGCGGGGCGGGGAGCACAGATACGCAGTATTTT; CDR3aa: CASSGAGSTDTQYF
d_gene: TRBD2; abundance: NA; j_gene: TRBJ2-2; v_gene: TRBV6-6; CDR3nt: TGTGCCAGCAGTCACACCAGCGGGGGTACCGGGGAGCTGTTTTTT; CDR3aa: CASSHTSGGTGELFF
d_gene: NA; abundance: NA; j_gene: TRBJ1-3; v_gene: TRBV11-2; CDR3nt: TGTGCCAGCAGCTCTCTCTCTGGAAACACCATATATTTT; CDR3aa: CASSSLSGNTIYF
d_gene: TRBD2; abundance: NA; j_gene: TRBJ2-5; v_gene: TRBV7-2; CDR3nt: TGTGCCAGCAGCTTCCTTTCGGGGGGGGGTCAAGAGACCCAGTACTTC; CDR3aa: CASSFLSGGGQETQYF
d_gene: NA; abundance: NA; j_gene: TRBJ1-4; v_gene: TRBV5-1; CDR3nt: TGCGCCAGCAGCTTGTGGGGTCGGGGTGAAAAACTGTTTTTT; CDR3aa: CASSLWGRGEKLFF
d_gene: NA; abundance: NA; j_gene: TRBJ1-2; v_gene: TRBV5-1; CDR3nt: TGCGCCAGCAGCCCCGAGGGTTGGGGCTACACCTTC; CDR3aa: CASSPEGWGYTF
d_gene: NA; abundance: NA; j_gene: TRBJ2-7; v_gene: TRBV5-5; CDR3nt: TGTGCCAGCAGCTTGGGCTGGACTGAGGTCTACGAGCAGTACTTC; CDR3aa: CASSLGWTEVYEQYF
d_gene: TRBD1; abundance: NA; j_gene: TRBJ1-5; v_gene: TRBV6-1; CDR3nt: TGTGCCAGCAGTGACCCGGGACAGGGGGCTCCGCCCCAGCATTTT; CDR3aa: CASSDPGQGAPPQHF
d_gene: TRBD2; abundance: once; j_gene: TRBJ2-1; v_gene: TRBV9; CDR3nt: TGTGCCAGCAGCGGTTCCGGGACTAGCGGGAATGAGCAGTTCTTC; CDR3aa: CASSGSGTSGNEQFF
d_gene: NA; abundance: NA; j_gene: TRBJ2-7; v_gene: TRBV2; CDR3nt: TGTGCCAGCAGCCCCGCACAGGGAATCCCCTACGAGCAGTACTTC; CDR3aa: CASSPAQGIPYEQYF
d_gene: NA; abundance: once; j_gene: TRBJ1-6; v_gene: TRBV25-1; CDR3nt: TGTGCCAGCAGTGTCTCGGGTCAGAATAATTCACCCCTCCACTTT; CDR3aa: CASSVSGQNNSPLHF